What follows are 18 T cell receptor beta chains derived from one specimen sequenced in a study of identifying expanded T cells in peripheral blood. Clones were read by immunoSEQ multiplex PCR, and TCRdb kept only the in-frame ones, dropping some. The table lists more than 65,000 clones, about nine tenths of them singletons, with about 3% in the top ten. Material: blood. The source is a person between 18 and 75 years old in good health.

CDR3 nucleotide sequence: TGTGCCAGCAGCCTAGAGGGGATGGACACCGGGGAGCTGTTTTTT. Its translation: CASSLEGMDTGELFF. The chain couples TRBV7-2 to TRBJ2-2; the D call may be TRBD1 or TRBD2 (5 bases each). Germline assignment: CDR1 SGHTA and CDR2 FQGNSA. The V gene lost 5 bases and the J gene lost 3 bases, with 13 bases spanning the gap. The CDR3 totals 15 residues. The whole variable domain, filled in from reference TRBV7-2 and TRBJ2-2, reads GAGVSQSPSNKVTEKGKDVELRCDPISGHTALYWYRQSLGQGLEFLIYFQGNSAPDKSGLPSDRFSAERTGGSVSTLTIQRTQQEDSAVYLCASSLEGMDTGELFFGEGSRLTVL.

The CDR3: CASSYHGTSPPYEQYF. CDR3 bases: TGTGCCAGCAGTTATCACGGGACTAGCCCACCCTACGAGCAGTACTTC. The V and J genes are TRBV6-5 and TRBJ2-7, with 9 bases lining up with TRBD2. With V trimmed by 3 bases and J by 2 bases, 8 bases remained unmatched. This CDR3 is 16 amino acids long. Germline CDR1 is MNHEY and CDR2 is SVGAGI.

V is TRBV2 and J is TRBJ2-5; possibly TRBD1 for D (5 bases). Trimming pared 9 bases from V and 3 bases from J, leaving 17 bases between. The CDR3 is made up of 14 amino acids. Germline V gives CDR1 SNHLY, CDR2 FYNNEI. CDR3 sequence reads: CASHRLRVEETQYF. The DNA of the CDR3 is TGTGCCAGTCACAGGCTTCGCGTTGAAGAGACCCAGTACTTC. Based on the CDR3 plus reference TRBV2 and TRBJ2-5, the full variable domain is EPEVTQTPSHQVTQMGQEVILRCVPISNHLYFYWYRQILGQKVEFLVSFYNNEISEKSEIFDDQFSVERPDGSNFTLKIRSTKLEDSAMYFCASHRLRVEETQYFGPGTRLLVL.

This chain connects TRBV2 to TRBJ2-7, with D perhaps assigned TRBD1 or TRBD2 (5 bases each). The CDR3 totals 18 residues. Per the germline V gene, CDR1 is SNHLY and CDR2 is FYNNEI. V was clipped by 7 bases and J by 0 bases, with 25 bases between them. The CDR3, as DNA: TGTGCCAGCACCTCGAGGCAAAATCCGGGGCCTAGCTCCTACGAGCAGTACTTC. Its translation: CASTSRQNPGPSSYEQYF.

The CDR3, as DNA: TGCGCCAGCAGCTCGGGACTAGCGGGGGGCCGAATCTCCTACGAGCAGTACTTC. Its protein product is CASSSGLAGGRISYEQYF. This rearrangement joins TRBV5-1 to TRBJ2-7; TRBD2 matches at 15 bases. CDR3 length: 18 residues. Germline CDR1 and CDR2: SGHRS and YFSETQ. Trimming at V came to 3 bases and at J to 0 bases, leaving 7 bases not matched to a gene.

In its sample, this clone was seen once. The chain uses TRBV1 and TRBJ2-1; TRBD2 is taken as the D call from the table, unchecked against the DNA. TRBV1 is an annotated pseudogene. This CDR3 spans 15 amino acids. The CDR3 nucleotides are TGCACCAGCAGCCACAGGAGGGCTATAGTCGATGAGCAGTTCTTC. Protein sequence: CTSSHRRAIVDEQFF.

Regarding this clone: Other nucleotide sequences in the sample specify the same CDR3. The J gene is TRBJ1-4, the V gene TRBV25-1; the match to TRBD1 covers 7 bases. Germline CDR1 reads MGHDK; CDR2 reads SYGVNS. V was pared by 4 bases and J by 4 bases, with 3 bases of the junction left unmatched. The CDR3 extends over 14 amino acids. CDR3 loop: CASSVPGGNEKLFF. CDR3 nucleotide sequence: TGTGCCAGCAGTGTCCCAGGGGGTAATGAAAAACTGTTTTTT.

In nucleotides, the CDR3 is TGTGCCAGCAGCTTTGACAGTCTCTCTAGAAGAACCATATATTTT. Amino acid sequence: CASSFDSLSRRTIYF. The J gene is TRBJ1-3, the V gene TRBV7-2, with a weak D call TRBD1 (5 bases). The CDR3 is 15 amino acids. V was trimmed by 3 bases and J by 10 bases, leaving 19 bases between them. Germline CDR1 reads SGHTA; CDR2 reads FQGNSA.

The rearrangement joins TRBV25-1 to TRBJ2-7; D remains unclear. The germline V gene has CDR1 MGHDK and CDR2 SYGVNS. Trimming took off 2 bases at V and 5 bases at J, with 13 bases between the two ends. This CDR3 is built from 14 residues. For the CDR3, the DNA is TGTGCCAGCAGTGAAGATCGAGAGCCAAACGAGCAGTACTTC. Protein product: CASSEDREPNEQYF.

The chain couples TRBV2 to TRBJ2-6, with TRBD1 as a possible D gene (6 bases). V lost 1 base, J lost 3 bases, and 13 bases lay in between. Germline values: CDR1 SNHLY, CDR2 FYNNEI. This CDR3 is built from 17 residues. CDR3 sequence: CASSEDRVAFGANVLTF. CDR3 bases: TGTGCCAGCAGTGAAGACAGGGTGGCGTTTGGGGCCAACGTCCTGACTTTC.

V and J are TRBV19 and TRBJ1-2, with TRBD1 matching over 7 bases. Germline lookup yields CDR1 LNHDA and CDR2 SQIVND (reference sequence). Losses at the gene ends were 10 bases for V and 3 bases for J; bases not matched to a gene: 8. The CDR3 is made up of 13 amino acids. This CDR3 is CATSVQGHYGYTF. The CDR3 coding sequence is TGTGCCACCAGCGTACAGGGGCACTATGGCTACACCTTC.

The chain carries TRBV28 and TRBJ2-7, with 9 bases lining up with TRBD2. This CDR3 is built from 14 residues. V lost 3 bases and J lost 3; bases outside the gene matches: 3. The germline CDR1 and CDR2 sequences are MDHEN and SYDVKM. CDR3 protein: CASSFLAGLYEQYF. CDR3 coding DNA: TGTGCCAGCAGTTTTCTAGCGGGGCTCTACGAGCAGTACTTC.

This clone appeared a single time. The V and J genes are TRBV9 and TRBJ1-2, with 7 bases aligning to TRBD1. V lost 4 bases, J lost 4 bases, and 13 bases stayed unmatched. Germline loops: CDR1 SGDLS, CDR2 YYNGEE. CDR3 length equals 16 residues. CDR3 in amino acids: CASSIGPTGALYGYTF. The CDR3 region has the DNA TGTGCCAGCAGCATCGGCCCTACAGGGGCCCTCTATGGCTACACCTTC.

Comment on this clone: The same CDR3 also results from other DNA sequences found in this sample. The chain uses TRBV5-6 and TRBJ1-2; unclear D gene. From germline, CDR1 is SGHDT and CDR2 YYEEEE. Trimming took off 2 bases at V and 5 bases at J, with 10 bases between the two ends. CDR3 length: 13 residues. The DNA of the CDR3 is TGTGCCAGCAGCTTAGGGAGAGGATATGGCTACACCTTC. This sequence encodes CASSLGRGYGYTF.

This sequence joins TRBV28 and TRBJ1-5; D gene unclear. The CDR3 loop spans 12 amino acids. Germline CDR1 and CDR2: MDHEN and SYDVKM. Deletions cut 4 bases from V and 7 bases from J, with 8 bases between. CDR3 in DNA: TGTGCCAGCAGTTCGCGGTGGCAGCCCCAGCATTTT. It is translated as CASSSRWQPQHF.

The chain has TRBV7-2 and TRBJ2-2; unclear D gene. Looked up from germline, CDR1 is SGHTA and CDR2 is FQGNSA. This CDR3 contains 16 residues. With 1 base removed from V and 5 bases from J, the gap between germline ends came to 14 bases. CDR3 region: CASSLDSTLPTGELFF. The CDR3 DNA is TGTGCCAGCAGCTTAGATTCTACTTTGCCAACCGGGGAGCTGTTTTTT.

The J gene is TRBJ2-5, the V gene TRBV7-6; D uncertain. CDR1 and CDR2 from the germline V gene are SGHVS and FNYEAQ. V gave up 5 bases and J gave up 5 bases, with 9 bases separating them. The CDR3 sequence is 12 residues long. CDR3: CASSGVGETQYF. The CDR3 region has the DNA TGTGCCAGCAGCGGCGTGGGGGAGACCCAGTACTTC.

The chain links TRBV29-1 to TRBJ1-4, with D uncertain. Trimming removed 4 bases at V and 3 bases at J, with 9 bases between. The CDR3 covers 13 residues. Germline CDR1 is SQVTM and CDR2 is ANQGSEA. CDR3 nucleotide sequence: TGCAGCGTTGGCGGGCTCGCTAATGAAAAACTGTTTTTT. Its translation is CSVGGLANEKLFF.